This T cell receptor beta chain was captured by sequencing in a study of human T cells and chemical hapten exposure. In this sample, this clonotype turned up a few times. Time point in this sample: patch test 2, 6 weeks after DPC sensitization. Treatment in this sample: therapeutic diphenylcyclopropenone sensitization with weekly scalp DPC. TCRdb used MiXCR to reprocess the RACE reads, holding one entry per CDR3 protein. Seen here are around 69,000 distinct CDR3 sequences, roughly 8.5% observed once, and the top ten hold around 3.5%. The specimen comprised whole blood, sampled in connection with sensitization to the hapten diphenylcyclopropenone (DPC). The clonotype originates from a woman in her fifties or sixties with alopecia areata. Some clones in this sample may be carry-over from other donors' samples.

CDR3 DNA: TGTGCCAGCAGTGAAGGGCAGAAAAACATTCAGTACTTC. The encoded protein is CASSEGQKNIQYF. The chain joins TRBV2 to TRBJ2-4; no clear D. Germline-derived CDR1 and CDR2 are SNHLY and FYNNEI. The CDR3 loop spans 13 amino acids. Trimming took 1 base from V and 4 from J, leaving 5 bases between them.